The clone carrying this T cell receptor (beta chain) was seen many times. The antigen remains unidentified. TCR sequencing used cDNA made by reverse transcription of extracted RNA. The repertoire was sequenced with immunoSEQ multiplex PCR; TCRdb's copy has only in-frame clones and lacks some. The sample holds about 120,000 clones, around three fifths seen once. This entry is derived from a study of CD8+ T cells in alopecia areata. Points from the study as a whole: Greater clonality was observed in lesional scalp samples, especially alopecia totalis/universalis, versus normal scalp.

Noted treatment: oral pan-JAK inhibitor, 5-10 mg twice daily. Peripheral blood samples and lesional scalp punch biopsies were obtained from alopecia areata patients. The V and J ends lost 4 bases and 6 bases respectively, with 23 bases between them. Germline V gives CDR1 LNHNV, CDR2 YYDKDF (reference sequence). The length of the CDR3 is 17 residues. Sample: CD8+ T cells sorted from blood, taken at week 24, from a patient treated with tofacitinib. The chain links TRBV15 to TRBJ2-3; no definite D call. The clonotype was recovered from a human donor with alopecia areata. The DNA for the CDR3 is TGTGCCACCAGCACACATATGGCAGGCCCTACATTCGATACGCAGTATTTT. Protein product: CATSTHMAGPTFDTQYF.